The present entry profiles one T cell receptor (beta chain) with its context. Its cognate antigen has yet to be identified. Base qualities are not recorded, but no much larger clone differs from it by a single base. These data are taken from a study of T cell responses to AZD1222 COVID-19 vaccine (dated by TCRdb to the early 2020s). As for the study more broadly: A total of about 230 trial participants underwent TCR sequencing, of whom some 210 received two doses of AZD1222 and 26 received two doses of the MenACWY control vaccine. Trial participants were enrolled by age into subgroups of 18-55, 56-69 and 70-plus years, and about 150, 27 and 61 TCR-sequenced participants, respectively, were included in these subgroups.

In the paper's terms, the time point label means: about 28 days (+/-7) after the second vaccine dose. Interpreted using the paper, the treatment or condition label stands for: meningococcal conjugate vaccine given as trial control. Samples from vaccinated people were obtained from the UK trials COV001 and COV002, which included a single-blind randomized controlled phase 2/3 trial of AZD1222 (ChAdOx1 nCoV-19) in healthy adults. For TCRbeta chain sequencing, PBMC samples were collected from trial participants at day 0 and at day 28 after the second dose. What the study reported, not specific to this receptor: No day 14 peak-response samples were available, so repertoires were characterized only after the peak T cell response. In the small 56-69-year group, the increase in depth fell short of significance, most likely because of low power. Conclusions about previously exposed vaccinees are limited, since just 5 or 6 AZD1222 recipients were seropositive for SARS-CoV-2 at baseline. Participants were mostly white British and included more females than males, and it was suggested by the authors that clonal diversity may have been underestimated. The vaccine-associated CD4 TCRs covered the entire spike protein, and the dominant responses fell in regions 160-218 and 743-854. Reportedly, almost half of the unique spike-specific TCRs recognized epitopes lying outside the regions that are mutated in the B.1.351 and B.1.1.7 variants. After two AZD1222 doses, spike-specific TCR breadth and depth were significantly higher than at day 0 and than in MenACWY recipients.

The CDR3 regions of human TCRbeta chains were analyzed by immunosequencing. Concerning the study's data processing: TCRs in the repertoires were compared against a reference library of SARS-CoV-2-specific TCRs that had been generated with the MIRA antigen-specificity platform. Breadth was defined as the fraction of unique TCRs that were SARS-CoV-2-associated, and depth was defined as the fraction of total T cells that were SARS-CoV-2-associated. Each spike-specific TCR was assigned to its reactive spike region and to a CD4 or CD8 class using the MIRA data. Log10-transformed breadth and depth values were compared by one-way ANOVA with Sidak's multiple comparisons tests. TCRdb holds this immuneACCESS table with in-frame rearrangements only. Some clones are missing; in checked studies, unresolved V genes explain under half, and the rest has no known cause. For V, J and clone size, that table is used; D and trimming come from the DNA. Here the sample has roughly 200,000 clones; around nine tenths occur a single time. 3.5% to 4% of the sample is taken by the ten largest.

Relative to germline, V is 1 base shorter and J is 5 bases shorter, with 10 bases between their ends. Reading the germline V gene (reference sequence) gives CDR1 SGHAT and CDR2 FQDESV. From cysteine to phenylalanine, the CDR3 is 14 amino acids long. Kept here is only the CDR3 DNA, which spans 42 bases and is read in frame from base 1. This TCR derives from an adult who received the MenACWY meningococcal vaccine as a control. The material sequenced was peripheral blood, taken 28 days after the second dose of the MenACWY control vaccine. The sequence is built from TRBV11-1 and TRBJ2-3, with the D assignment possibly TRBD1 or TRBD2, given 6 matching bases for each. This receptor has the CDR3 CASSLDRGEDTQYF. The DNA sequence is TGTGCCAGCAGCTTAGATAGGGGGGAAGATACGCAGTATTTT.